The 21 T cell receptor beta chains given below trace back to one sample, sequenced in a study of a mutant IDH1 vaccine in newly diagnosed glioma. The time point here: week 11, during vaccination. All doses held 300 ug of mutant IDH1 20-mer peptide, with topical imiquimod. Using immunoSEQ multiplex PCR, the repertoire was profiled, and TCRdb retains in-frame clones only, with some absent. The sample yields about 36,000 clones, 80% seen once. Their antigens are not known. The sample consisted of peripheral blood mononuclear cells (PBMCs), taken from a glioma patient whose treatment included an IDH1 peptide vaccine. The receptor source for this set is a woman younger than 45 with glioma. Some clones in this sample may be carry-over from other donors' samples.

This chain uses TRBV30 with TRBJ2-3, with 9 bases identical to TRBD1. Germline CDR1 GTSNPN, CDR2 SVGIG (reference sequence). The CDR3 consists of 14 residues. J lost 4 bases, V lost 5 bases, and 7 bases had no gene match. In nucleotides, the CDR3 is TGTGCCTGGGCACAGGGGGCGGACGCAGATACGCAGTATTTT. Translation: CAWAQGADADTQYF.

The V and J genes are TRBV6-5 and TRBJ1-1; 8 positions agree with TRBD1. The germline CDR1 and CDR2 sequences are MNHEY and SVGAGI. The CDR3 runs 14 residues. After removal of 5 bases from V and 1 base from J, the junction contained 3 bases not matched to a gene. Here the CDR3 DNA reads TGTGCCAGCAGTCAAGGACAGGGGAACACTGAAGCTTTCTTT. This codes for CASSQGQGNTEAFF.

This clone was found once. The chain links TRBV19 to TRBJ1-5, with 9 bases lining up with TRBD1. The germline gives CDR1 LNHDA, CDR2 SQIVND (reference sequence). Unmatched junction bases numbered 6, after V lost 7 bases and J lost 2 bases. The CDR3 sequence is 15 residues long. The CDR3 DNA reads TGTGCCAGTACCGACAGGGGGACCCGCAATCAGCCCCAGCATTTT. This translates into CASTDRGTRNQPQHF.

The chain uses TRBV29-1 and TRBJ1-2; a weak D match, TRBD1 (5 bases). In germline, CDR1 is SQVTM, CDR2 ANQGSEA. This CDR3 has 14 residues. Trimming left V 3 bases short and J 2 bases short, with 13 bases between. The CDR3 loop reads CSVEGESSNYGYTF. As DNA, the CDR3 is TGCAGCGTTGAGGGGGAGTCAAGCAACTATGGCTACACCTTC. Using reference TRBV29-1 and TRBJ1-2 for the parts outside the CDR3, the full variable domain is SAVISQKPSRDICQRGTSLTIQCQVDSQVTMMFWYRQQPGQSLTLIATANQGSEATYESGFVIDKFPISRPNLTFSTLTVSNMSPEDSSIYLCSVEGESSNYGYTFGSGTRLTVV.

This sequence joins TRBV6-6 and TRBJ2-3; a possible D gene is TRBD1 (6 bases). CDR1 is MNHNY and CDR2 is SVGAGI in the germline V gene (reference sequence). The CDR3 is made up of 14 amino acids. V was clipped by 5 bases and J by 3 bases, with 12 bases between them. The CDR3 nucleotides read TGTGCCAGCAGTCCACGGACAGAGACAGATACGCAGTATTTT. Its translation is CASSPRTETDTQYF.

The rearrangement links TRBV5-6 to TRBJ2-5; the D gene is possibly TRBD2 (6 bases). CDR1 and CDR2 (germline): SGHDT, YYEEEE. This CDR3 region has 15 residues. V was cut by 5 bases and J by 5 bases, with 19 bases left in between. This CDR3 reads CASRFRDWATETQYF. DNA for the CDR3: TGTGCCAGCAGGTTCCGGGACTGGGCCACGGAGACCCAGTACTTC.

This clone has a handful of counts. This chain connects TRBV7-2 to TRBJ1-1; D is uncertain. CDR1 is SGHTA and CDR2 is FQGNSA in the germline V gene. V dropped 1 base and J dropped 6 bases, with 9 bases sitting between them. The CDR3 is made up of 13 amino acids. The CDR3: CASSLEGKAEAFF. CDR3 DNA: TGTGCCAGCAGCTTAGAAGGGAAGGCTGAAGCTTTCTTT.

The chain recombines TRBV12-5 with TRBJ2-2; 8 nucleotides line up with TRBD2. Germline trimming cut 6 bases from V and 6 bases from J; bases unmatched to any gene: 6. The CDR3 runs to 14 residues. Germline values: CDR1 LGHNT, CDR2 FRNRAP. The CDR3 protein is CASGLAGGAGELFF. The CDR3 DNA sequence: TGTGCTAGTGGCCTGGCGGGAGGAGCCGGGGAGCTGTTTTTT.

The chain couples TRBV11-3 to TRBJ2-7; TRBD1 agrees at 10 bases. Germline V gives CDR1 SGHNT, CDR2 YENEEA. The CDR3 contains 14 residues. Trimming at V came to 5 bases and at J to 6 bases, leaving 7 bases not matched to a gene. CDR3 amino acids: CASSRGQGGGEQYF. DNA of the CDR3: TGTGCCAGCAGCCGTGGACAGGGGGGTGGCGAGCAGTACTTC.

CDR3 loop: CASSIHPGQGKETQYF. The CDR3 nucleotides read TGTGCCAGTAGTATCCACCCGGGACAGGGGAAGGAGACCCAGTACTTC. The J gene is TRBJ2-5, the V gene TRBV19; 10 bases align to TRBD1. Germline-derived CDR1 and CDR2 are LNHDA and SQIVND (reference sequence). CDR3 length equals 16 residues. V dropped 3 bases and J dropped 5; count of bases not matched to a gene: 9. The full variable domain, in which reference TRBV19 and TRBJ2-5 provide the parts outside the CDR3, is DGGITQSPKYLFRKEGQNVTLSCEQNLNHDAMYWYRQDPGQGLRLIYYSQIVNDFQKGDIAEGYSVSREKKESFPLTVTSAQKNPTAFYLCASSIHPGQGKETQYFGPGTRLLVL.

The CDR3 DNA follows: TGTGCCTGGAGTCCCCCCTCAAGTTCCTACGAGCAGTACTTC. Translated: CAWSPPSSSYEQYF. This sequence joins TRBV30 and TRBJ2-7; D not resolved. Per the germline V gene, CDR1 is GTSNPN and CDR2 is SVGIG (reference sequence). There are 14 residues in the CDR3. The V gene lost 2 bases and the J gene lost 1 base, with 12 bases spanning the gap.

This clone came up a few times. The rearrangement joins TRBV6-1 to TRBJ1-1; D unclear. Germline-derived CDR1 and CDR2 are MNHNS and SASEGT. V was shortened by 2 bases and J by 6 bases, with 7 bases between the two germline ends. There are 12 residues in the CDR3. The CDR3: CASSERGAEAFF. The DNA of the CDR3 is TGTGCCAGCAGTGAAAGAGGAGCTGAAGCTTTCTTT.

This clone has just a few counts. V gene TRBV11-2 combines with J gene TRBJ1-2, with D unclear. Germline assignment: CDR1 SGHAT and CDR2 FQNNGV. With 4 bases removed from V and 0 bases from J, the gap between germline ends came to 21 bases. The CDR3 contains 18 residues. In nucleotides, the CDR3 is TGTGCCAGCAGCTCCCCATTAGGAGGGAGGGCGGCTAACTATGGCTACACCTTC. Translated: CASSSPLGGRAANYGYTF.

The gene calls are TRBV30 and TRBJ2-7; possible D gene TRBD1, 5 bases. Germline lookup yields CDR1 GTSNPN and CDR2 SVGIG (reference sequence). The V end was cut by 5 bases, the J end by 6 bases, with 17 bases between. This CDR3 contains 13 residues. CDR3 nucleotide sequence: TGTGCCTGGGGTGCGACAGTCGATCGCGAGCAGTACTTC. Translation: CAWGATVDREQYF.

This chain uses TRBV28 with TRBJ2-1; 11 bases agree with TRBD2. Germline CDR1 is MDHEN and CDR2 is SYDVKM. The CDR3 runs to 19 residues. V gave up 4 bases and J gave up 0 bases; unmatched junction bases: 11. Here the CDR3 reads CASSSTGLAATSSYNEQFF. The CDR3 DNA follows: TGTGCCAGCAGTTCGACGGGACTAGCGGCAACGAGCTCCTACAATGAGCAGTTCTTC.

The rearrangement uses TRBV19 and TRBJ1-1, with 8 positions matching TRBD1. Germline assignment: CDR1 LNHDA and CDR2 SQIVND (reference sequence). CDR3 length equals 12 residues. The V and J ends lost 10 bases and 5 bases, in that order; junction bases with no gene match: 6. The CDR3 nucleotides are TGTGCCACGACGGACAGGGTGACTGAAGCTTTCTTT. Translation gives CATTDRVTEAFF.

The chain uses TRBV6-4 and TRBJ2-7; D is possibly TRBD2 (6 bases). V lost 8 bases to trimming and J lost 6 bases, with 11 bases between them. The CDR3 is 11 amino acids. Germline-derived CDR1 and CDR2 are MRHNA and SNTAGT. CDR3 nucleotide sequence: TGTGCCAGCGCTGGGGGAGGCGAGCAGTACTTC. The encoded protein is CASAGGGEQYF.

This clone appeared once. The chain has TRBV6-1 and TRBJ1-1; no clear D. Trimming cost V 6 bases and J 0 bases, with 8 bases left between them. Germline CDR1 reads MNHNS; CDR2 reads SASEGT. The CDR3 totals 13 residues. Here the CDR3 reads CASSSTLNTEAFF. The CDR3 region has the DNA TGTGCCAGCAGCTCCACCTTGAACACTGAAGCTTTCTTT.

This chain uses TRBV5-1 with TRBJ1-4; D is undetermined. V was cut by 0 bases and J by 8 bases, with 20 bases left in between. The CDR3 runs 17 residues. CDR1 is SGHRS, CDR2 YFSETQ, per germline. The chain's CDR3 is CASSLGFQPTADEKLFF. The DNA for the CDR3 is TGCGCCAGCAGCTTGGGTTTTCAGCCTACGGCGGACGAAAAACTGTTTTTT.

The gene calls are TRBV2 and TRBJ2-5; 9 bases are a match to TRBD1. After removal of 10 bases from V and 8 bases from J, the junction contained 11 bases not matched to a gene. Germline CDR1 and CDR2: SNHLY and FYNNEI. There are 13 residues in the CDR3. The CDR3 region is CATPPRDRDTQYF. In nucleotides, the CDR3 is TGTGCCACCCCACCCCGGGACAGGGACACCCAGTACTTC.

V gene TRBV13 combines with J gene TRBJ2-7; D uncertain. V was pared by 0 bases and J by 2 bases, with 8 bases between. Per germline, CDR1 PRHDT and CDR2 FYEKMQ (reference sequence). The CDR3 extends over 14 amino acids. CDR3 DNA: TGTGCCAGCAGCTTAGGACTGGACCCCTACGAGCAGTACTTC. Encoded protein: CASSLGLDPYEQYF.